The TCR beta chain described here comes from a study of T cells in Graves' hyperthyroidism and ophthalmopathy. Study background: Prior to any treatment, at the point of initial diagnosis, peripheral blood was collected.

Germline CDR1 and CDR2: DFQATT and SNEGSKA (reference sequence). This CDR3 has 12 amino acids. Trimming removed 0 bases at V and 10 bases at J, with 12 bases between. This clonotype was seen at least ten times. Antigen specificity is unknown. The investigators amplified TCR beta CDR3 regions from RNA transcripts. The primer set for the first-round RT-PCR of the TCR CDR3 was HTBI. One entry per CDR3 protein, called by TCRdb with MiXCR from the multiplex PCR reads. Of fewer than 550,000 distinct CDR3 sequences listed, approximately 25% are singletons. Study-level results: Model-based prediction identified ophthalmopathy a median approximately 6.2 months prior to its onset. Most thyroid clonotypes that were expanded above 0.001 also turned up in blood.

Isolation of PBMCs was performed on approximately 10 ml fresh peripheral blood. This chain links TRBV20-1 with TRBJ1-2; D remains ambiguous. The sample was blood. The source of this sequence is a woman aged 30 to 39 with Graves' ophthalmopathy. In DNA form, the CDR3 reads TGCAGTGCTAGAGATGGCTCTATGACCTACACCTTC. Translation gives CSARDGSMTYTF.